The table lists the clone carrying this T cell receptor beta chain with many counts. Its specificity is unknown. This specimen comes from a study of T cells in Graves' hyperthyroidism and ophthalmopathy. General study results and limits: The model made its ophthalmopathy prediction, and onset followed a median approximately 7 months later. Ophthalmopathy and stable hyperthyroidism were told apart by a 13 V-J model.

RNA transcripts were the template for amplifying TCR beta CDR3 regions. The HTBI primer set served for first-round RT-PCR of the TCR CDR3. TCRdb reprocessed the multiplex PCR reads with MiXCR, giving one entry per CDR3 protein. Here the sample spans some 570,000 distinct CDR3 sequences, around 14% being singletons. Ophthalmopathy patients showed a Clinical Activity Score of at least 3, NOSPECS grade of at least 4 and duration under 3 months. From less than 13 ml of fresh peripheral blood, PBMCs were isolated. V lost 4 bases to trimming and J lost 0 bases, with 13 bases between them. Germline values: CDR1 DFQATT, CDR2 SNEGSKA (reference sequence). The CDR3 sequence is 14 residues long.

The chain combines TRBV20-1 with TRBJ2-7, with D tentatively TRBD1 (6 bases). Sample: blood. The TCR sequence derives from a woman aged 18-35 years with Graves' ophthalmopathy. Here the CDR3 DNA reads TGCAGTGCTATGGACAGCCCTAGCTCCTACGAGCAGTACTTC. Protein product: CSAMDSPSSYEQYF.